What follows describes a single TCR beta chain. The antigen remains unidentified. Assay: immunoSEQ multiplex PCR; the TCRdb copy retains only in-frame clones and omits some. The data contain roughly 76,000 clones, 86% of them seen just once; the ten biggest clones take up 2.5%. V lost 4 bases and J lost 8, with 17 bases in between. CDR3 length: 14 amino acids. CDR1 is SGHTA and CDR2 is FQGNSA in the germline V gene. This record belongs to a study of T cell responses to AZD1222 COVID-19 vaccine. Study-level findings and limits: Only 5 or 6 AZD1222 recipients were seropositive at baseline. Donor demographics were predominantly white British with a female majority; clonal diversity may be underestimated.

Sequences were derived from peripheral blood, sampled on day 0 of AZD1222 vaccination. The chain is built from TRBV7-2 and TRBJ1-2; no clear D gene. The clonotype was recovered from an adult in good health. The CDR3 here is CASSYRGADRGYTF. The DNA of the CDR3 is TGTGCCAGCAGCTACCGGGGTGCTGATCGGGGCTACACCTTC. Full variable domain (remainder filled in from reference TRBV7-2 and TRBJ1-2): GAGVSQSPSNKVTEKGKDVELRCDPISGHTALYWYRQSLGQGLEFLIYFQGNSAPDKSGLPSDRFSAERTGGSVSTLTIQRTQQEDSAVYLCASSYRGADRGYTFGSGTRLTVV.